What follows are 11 T cell receptor beta chains derived from one specimen sequenced in a study of OX40 agonist ivuxolimab in advanced cancers. Using immunoSEQ multiplex PCR, the repertoire was profiled, and TCRdb retains in-frame clones only, with some absent. The sample holds tens of thousands of clones, roughly nine tenths seen once. The material sequenced was CD4+ or CD8+ T cells sorted from blood, taken in a trial of the OX40 agonist ivuxolimab. All receptors derive from an adult with an advanced solid tumor such as melanoma, head and neck, liver or kidney cancer.

The V gene is TRBV7-2, the J gene TRBJ2-7; D is uncertain. This CDR3 contains 11 residues. Between the trimmed V and J ends, which lost 5 bases and 1 base, there was a span of 3 bases. In germline, CDR1 is SGHTA, CDR2 FQGNSA. For the CDR3, the DNA is TGTGCCAGCAGCCGATCCTACGAGCAGTACTTC. Its protein is CASSRSYEQYF.

J is TRBJ1-1 and V is TRBV29-1, with D unresolved. Germline V CDR1 and CDR2: SQVTM, ANQGSEA. The CDR3 totals 12 residues. The V and J ends lost 7 bases and 7 bases respectively, with 16 bases between them. The CDR3 bases are TGCAGCGGGCTAGAAGGGTATGGTGAAGCTTTCTTT. It yields the protein CSGLEGYGEAFF.

This chain connects TRBV4-3 to TRBJ2-3, with D possibly TRBD2 on 5 matching bases. V lost 0 bases and J 6 bases, leaving 13 bases between the germline ends. Germline CDR1 reads LGHNA; CDR2 reads YSLEER. The CDR3 consists of 15 residues. The DNA for the CDR3 is TGCGCCAGCAGCCAAGAGACCCGGGGTAGTGATACGCAGTATTTT. Its protein is CASSQETRGSDTQYF.

The chain couples TRBV28 to TRBJ1-3, with D unclear. Germline loops: CDR1 MDHEN, CDR2 SYDVKM. The CDR3 is 14 residues long. Trimming left V 3 bases short and J 2 bases short, with 8 bases between. CDR3 DNA sequence: TGTGCCAGCAGTTTGGTCAGCACTGGAAACACCATATATTTT. Translating it yields CASSLVSTGNTIYF.

The chain employs TRBV11-3 and TRBJ2-5, with 7 positions matching TRBD2. The CDR3 has 13 amino acids. Germline trimming cut 1 base from V and 4 bases from J; bases unmatched to any gene: 0. Germline-derived CDR1 and CDR2 are SGHNT and YENEEA. The CDR3 region is CASSLGGGETQYF. Here the CDR3 DNA reads TGTGCCAGCAGCTTAGGCGGGGGAGAGACCCAGTACTTC.

This clone was seen a single time. The chain has TRBV7-8 and TRBJ2-6; TRBD2 is a possible D gene (5 bases). Trimming shortened V by 6 bases and J by 2 bases, and 5 bases separated the two germline ends. Per germline, CDR1 SGHVS and CDR2 FQNEAQ. The CDR3 is made up of 13 amino acids. CDR3 loop: CASRGAGANVLTF. CDR3 DNA sequence: TGTGCCAGCAGGGGAGCTGGGGCCAACGTCCTGACTTTC. Complete variable domain (other parts from reference TRBV7-8 and TRBJ2-6): GAGVSQSPRYKVAKRGQDVALRCDPISGHVSLFWYQQALGQGPEFLTYFQNEAQLDKSGLPSDRFFAERPEGSVSTLKIQRTQQEDSAVYLCASRGAGANVLTFGAGSRLTVL.

The rearrangement links TRBV4-2 to TRBJ2-1; TRBD1 matches at 9 bases. CDR1 is LGHNA, CDR2 YNFKEQ, per germline. The CDR3 consists of 16 residues. V dropped 4 bases and J dropped 9; count of bases not matched to a gene: 13. CDR3 nucleotides: TGTGCCAGCAGCCTCCCCGCGGGACAGGGAAAGAGTGAGCAGTTCTTC. Protein sequence: CASSLPAGQGKSEQFF.

The chain combines TRBV28 with TRBJ1-1; D is unresolved. The CDR3 consists of 12 residues. Germline-derived CDR1 and CDR2 are MDHEN and SYDVKM. V shed 3 bases and J shed 10 bases, with 12 bases lying between them. The DNA for the CDR3 is TGTGCCAGCAGTTTGTCAGTAGGCGCAGCTTTCTTT. Protein: CASSLSVGAAFF.

J is TRBJ2-7 and V is TRBV7-9; 7 positions match TRBD1. Germline assignment: CDR1 SEHNR and CDR2 FQNEAQ (reference sequence). CDR3 length equals 15 residues. J gave up 0 bases and V 4 bases, and 6 bases lay outside the gene matches. The CDR3 nucleotides read TGTGCCAGCAGCTGGGACAGCCTCCACTCCTACGAGCAGTACTTC. Translation: CASSWDSLHSYEQYF.

The genes are TRBV7-8 and TRBJ2-2; D may be TRBD1 (6 bases). Germline assignment: CDR1 SGHVS and CDR2 FQNEAQ. V dropped 6 bases and J dropped 1 base, with 12 bases sitting between them. The CDR3 sequence is 15 residues long. The CDR3 nucleotides are TGTGCCAGCAGGCTCGACAGGCTGAACACCGGGGAGCTGTTTTTT. Translated: CASRLDRLNTGELFF.

This chain connects TRBV28 to TRBJ2-7, with D perhaps matching TRBD1 (5 bases). From germline, CDR1 is MDHEN and CDR2 SYDVKM. This CDR3 has 13 residues. Trimming cost V 9 bases and J 5 bases, with 17 bases left between them. The CDR3 reads CASTTGHFDEQYF. Here the CDR3 DNA reads TGTGCCAGTACCACAGGTCATTTCGACGAGCAGTACTTC.